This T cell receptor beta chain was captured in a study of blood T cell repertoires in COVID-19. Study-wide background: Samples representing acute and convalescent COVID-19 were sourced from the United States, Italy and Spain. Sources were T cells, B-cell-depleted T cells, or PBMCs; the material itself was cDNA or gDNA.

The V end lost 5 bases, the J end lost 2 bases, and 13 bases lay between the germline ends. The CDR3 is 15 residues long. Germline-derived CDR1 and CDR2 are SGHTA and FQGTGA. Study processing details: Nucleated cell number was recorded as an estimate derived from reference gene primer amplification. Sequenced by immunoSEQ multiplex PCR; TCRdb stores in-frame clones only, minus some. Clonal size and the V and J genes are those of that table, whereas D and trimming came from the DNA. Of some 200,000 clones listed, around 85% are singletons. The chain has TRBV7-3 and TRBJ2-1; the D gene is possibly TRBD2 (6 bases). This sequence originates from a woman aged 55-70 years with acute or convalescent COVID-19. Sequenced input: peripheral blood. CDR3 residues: CASSRGGGAYNEQFF. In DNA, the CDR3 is TGTGCCAGCAGCCGTGGCGGCGGGGCCTACAATGAGCAGTTCTTC.